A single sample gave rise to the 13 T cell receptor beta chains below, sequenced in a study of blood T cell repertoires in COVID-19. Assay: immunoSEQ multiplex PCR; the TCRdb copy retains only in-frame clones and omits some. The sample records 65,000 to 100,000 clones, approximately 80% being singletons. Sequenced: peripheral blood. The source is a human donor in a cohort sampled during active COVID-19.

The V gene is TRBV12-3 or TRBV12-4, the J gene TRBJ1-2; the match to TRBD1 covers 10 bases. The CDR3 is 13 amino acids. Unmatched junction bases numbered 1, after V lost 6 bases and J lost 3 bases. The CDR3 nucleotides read TGTGCCAGCAGCGGACAGGGGGACTATGGCTACACCTTC. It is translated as CASSGQGDYGYTF.

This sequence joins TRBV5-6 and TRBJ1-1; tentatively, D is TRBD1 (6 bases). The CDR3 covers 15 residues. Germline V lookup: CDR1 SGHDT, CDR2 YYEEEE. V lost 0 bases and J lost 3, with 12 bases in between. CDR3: CASSLAQQGHTEAFF. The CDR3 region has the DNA TGTGCCAGCAGCTTGGCCCAACAGGGACACACTGAAGCTTTCTTT.

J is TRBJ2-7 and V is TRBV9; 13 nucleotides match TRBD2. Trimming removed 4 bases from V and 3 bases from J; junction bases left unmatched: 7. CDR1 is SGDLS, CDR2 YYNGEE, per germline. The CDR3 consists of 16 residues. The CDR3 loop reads CASSPGLAGSYYEQYF. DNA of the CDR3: TGTGCCAGCAGCCCGGGACTAGCGGGGTCTTACTACGAGCAGTACTTC.

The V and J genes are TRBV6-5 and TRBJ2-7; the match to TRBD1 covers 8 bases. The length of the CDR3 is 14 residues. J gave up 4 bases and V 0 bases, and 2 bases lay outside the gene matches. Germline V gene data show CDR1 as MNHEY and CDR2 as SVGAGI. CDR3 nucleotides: TGTGCCAGCAGTTACTCCAGGGGGCAGTACGAGCAGTACTTC. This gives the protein CASSYSRGQYEQYF.

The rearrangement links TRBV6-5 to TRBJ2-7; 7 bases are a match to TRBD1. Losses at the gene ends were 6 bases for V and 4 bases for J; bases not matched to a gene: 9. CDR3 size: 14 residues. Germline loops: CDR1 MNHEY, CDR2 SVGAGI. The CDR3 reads CASSSRQGKYEQYF. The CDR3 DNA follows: TGTGCCAGCAGCTCACGACAGGGAAAGTACGAGCAGTACTTC.

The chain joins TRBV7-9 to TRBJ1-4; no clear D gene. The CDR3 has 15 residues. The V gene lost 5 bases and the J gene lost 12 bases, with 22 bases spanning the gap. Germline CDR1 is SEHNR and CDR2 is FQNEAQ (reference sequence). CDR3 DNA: TGTGCCAGCAGCGTATCCATGGTGGGCCAGTTTCAACTGTTTTTT. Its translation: CASSVSMVGQFQLFF.

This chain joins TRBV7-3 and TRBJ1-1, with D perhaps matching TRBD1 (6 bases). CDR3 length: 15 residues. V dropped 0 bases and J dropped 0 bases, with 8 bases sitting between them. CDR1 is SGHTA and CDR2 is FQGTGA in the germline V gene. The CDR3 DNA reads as TGTGCCAGCAGCTTAACGAGGGACATGAACACTGAAGCTTTCTTT. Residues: CASSLTRDMNTEAFF.

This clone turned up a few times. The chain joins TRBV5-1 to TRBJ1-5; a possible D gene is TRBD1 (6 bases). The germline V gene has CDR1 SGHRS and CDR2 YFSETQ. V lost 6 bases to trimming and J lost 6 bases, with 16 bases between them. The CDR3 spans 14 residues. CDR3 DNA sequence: TGCGCCAGCACCCAAGACAGGCGAGGTCAGCCCCAGCATTTT. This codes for CASTQDRRGQPQHF.

CDR3: CASSFRRGGAETQYF. CDR3 DNA sequence: TGTGCCAGCAGCTTTAGGCGGGGGGGGGCGGAGACCCAGTACTTC. The chain couples TRBV5-4 to TRBJ2-5; 9 bases map to TRBD2. CDR1 and CDR2 from the germline V gene are SGHNT and YYREEE (reference sequence). CDR3 length equals 15 residues. The V segment lost 2 bases and the J segment 5 bases; nucleotides outside the gene matches: 7.

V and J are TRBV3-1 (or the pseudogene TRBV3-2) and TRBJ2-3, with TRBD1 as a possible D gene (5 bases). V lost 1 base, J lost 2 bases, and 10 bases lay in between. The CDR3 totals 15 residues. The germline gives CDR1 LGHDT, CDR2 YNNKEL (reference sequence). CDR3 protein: CASSQGQLPTDTQYF. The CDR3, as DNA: TGTGCCAGCAGCCAAGGACAGCTGCCCACAGATACGCAGTATTTT.

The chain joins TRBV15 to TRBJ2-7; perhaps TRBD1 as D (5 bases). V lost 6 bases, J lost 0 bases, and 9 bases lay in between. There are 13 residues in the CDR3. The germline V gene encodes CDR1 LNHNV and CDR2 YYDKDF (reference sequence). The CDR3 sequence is CATRTASSYEQYF. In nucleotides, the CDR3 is TGTGCCACCAGGACAGCTAGCTCCTACGAGCAGTACTTC. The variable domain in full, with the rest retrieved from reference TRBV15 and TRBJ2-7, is DAMVIQNPRYQVTQFGKPVTLSCSQTLNHNVMYWYQQKSSQAPKLLFHYYDKDFNNEADTPDNFQSRRPNTSFCFLDIRSPGLGDTAMYLCATRTASSYEQYFGPGTRLTVT.

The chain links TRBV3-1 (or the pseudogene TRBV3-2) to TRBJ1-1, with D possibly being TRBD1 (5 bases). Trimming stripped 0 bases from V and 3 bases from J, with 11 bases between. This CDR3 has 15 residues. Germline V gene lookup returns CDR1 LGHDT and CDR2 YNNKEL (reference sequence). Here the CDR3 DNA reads TGTGCCAGCAGCCAAGACTTTGGGGGGGACACTGAAGCTTTCTTT. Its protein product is CASSQDFGGDTEAFF.

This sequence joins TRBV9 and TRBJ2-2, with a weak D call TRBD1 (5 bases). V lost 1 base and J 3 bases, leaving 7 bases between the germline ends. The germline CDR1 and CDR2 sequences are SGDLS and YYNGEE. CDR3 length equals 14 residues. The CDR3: CASSVSRDTGELFF. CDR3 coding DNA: TGTGCCAGCAGCGTATCCAGGGACACCGGGGAGCTGTTTTTT. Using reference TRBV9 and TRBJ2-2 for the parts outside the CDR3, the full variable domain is DSGVTQTPKHLITATGQRVTLRCSPRSGDLSVYWYQQSLDQGLQFLIQYYNGEERAKGNILERFSAQQFPDLHSELNLSSLELGDSALYFCASSVSRDTGELFFGEGSRLTVL.